This T cell receptor (beta chain) appears in the sequencing data of a study of blood T cells in healthy people across ages. Combining a sample-barcoded 5' primer with a J-beta primer mix, a second PCR ran for roughly 7 to 12 cycles. Each CDR3 protein is one row after TCRdb ran MiXCR on the 5' RACE reads. This sample carries 1.5 million to 2 million distinct CDR3 sequences, roughly a third of them seen once, and the ten largest clones take approximately 11%. CDR3 length: 13 amino acids. V shed 0 bases and J shed 9 bases, with 9 bases lying between them. Germline lookup yields CDR1 LGHNA and CDR2 YNFKEQ. This clonotype was seen a handful of times.

V usage is TRBV4-2 and J usage is TRBJ2-1; no reliable D call. The sequencing input was blood. The clonotype comes from a young woman in good health. CDR3 bases: TGTGCCAGCAGCCAAGATTCCTTAGGTGAGCAGTTCTTC. This codes for CASSQDSLGEQFF.